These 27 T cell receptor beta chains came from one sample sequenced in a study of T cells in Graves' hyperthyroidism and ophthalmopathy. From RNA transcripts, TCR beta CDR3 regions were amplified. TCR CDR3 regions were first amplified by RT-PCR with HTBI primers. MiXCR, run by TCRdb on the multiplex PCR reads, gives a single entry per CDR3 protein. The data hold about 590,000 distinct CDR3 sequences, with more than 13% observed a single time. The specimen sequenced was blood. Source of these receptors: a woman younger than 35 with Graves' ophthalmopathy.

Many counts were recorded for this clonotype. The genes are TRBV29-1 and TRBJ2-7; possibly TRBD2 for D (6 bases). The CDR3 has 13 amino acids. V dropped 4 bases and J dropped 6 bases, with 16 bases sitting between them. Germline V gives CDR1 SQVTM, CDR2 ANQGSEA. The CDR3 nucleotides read TGCAGCGTTGCCGACGTTTCTAGCGCCGAGCAGTACTTC. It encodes CSVADVSSAEQYF.

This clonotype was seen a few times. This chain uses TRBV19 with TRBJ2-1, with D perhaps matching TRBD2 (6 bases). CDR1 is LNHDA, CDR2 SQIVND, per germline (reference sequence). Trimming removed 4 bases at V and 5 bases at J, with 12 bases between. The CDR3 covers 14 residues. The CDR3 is CASSTGTLNNEQFF. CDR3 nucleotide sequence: TGTGCCAGTAGTACCGGGACTCTAAACAATGAGCAGTTCTTC.

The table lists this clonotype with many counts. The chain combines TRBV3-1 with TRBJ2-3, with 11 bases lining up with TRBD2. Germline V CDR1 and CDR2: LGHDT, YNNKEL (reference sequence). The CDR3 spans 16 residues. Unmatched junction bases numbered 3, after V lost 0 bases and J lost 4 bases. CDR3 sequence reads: CASSQDLAGGSDTQYF. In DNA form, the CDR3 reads TGTGCCAGCAGCCAAGATCTAGCGGGAGGATCAGATACGCAGTATTTT.

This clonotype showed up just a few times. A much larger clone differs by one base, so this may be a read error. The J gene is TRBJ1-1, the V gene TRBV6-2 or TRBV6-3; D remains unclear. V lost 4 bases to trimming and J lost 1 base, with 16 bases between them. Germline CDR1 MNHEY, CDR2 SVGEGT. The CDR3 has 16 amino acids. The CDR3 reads CASSFRTGTTNTEAFF. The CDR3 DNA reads TGTGCCAGCAGTTTTCGTACGGGCACCACGAACACTGAAGCTTTCTTT.

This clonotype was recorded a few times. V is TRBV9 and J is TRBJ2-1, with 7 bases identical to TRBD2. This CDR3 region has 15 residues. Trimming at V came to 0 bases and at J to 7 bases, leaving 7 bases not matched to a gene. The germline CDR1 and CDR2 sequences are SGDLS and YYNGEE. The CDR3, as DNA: TGTGCCAGCAGCGTAGACGGCGGGAGCGTGAATGAGCAGTTCTTC. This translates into CASSVDGGSVNEQFF.

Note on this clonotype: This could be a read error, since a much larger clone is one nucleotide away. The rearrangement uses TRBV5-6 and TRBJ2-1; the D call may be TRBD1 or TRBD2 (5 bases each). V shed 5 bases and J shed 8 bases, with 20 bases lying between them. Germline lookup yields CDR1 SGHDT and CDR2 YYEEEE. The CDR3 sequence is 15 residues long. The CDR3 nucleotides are TGTGCCAGCAGTCCGGCCGCGCGGGTAGGGGATGAGCAGTTCTTC. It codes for CASSPAARVGDEQFF.

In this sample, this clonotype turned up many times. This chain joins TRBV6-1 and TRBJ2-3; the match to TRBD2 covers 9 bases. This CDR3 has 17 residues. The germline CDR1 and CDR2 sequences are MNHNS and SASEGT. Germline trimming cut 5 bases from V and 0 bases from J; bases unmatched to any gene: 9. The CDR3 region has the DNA TGTGCCAGCAGTTCGCGGGCTAGCGGGACTAGCACAGATACGCAGTATTTT. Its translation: CASSSRASGTSTDTQYF.

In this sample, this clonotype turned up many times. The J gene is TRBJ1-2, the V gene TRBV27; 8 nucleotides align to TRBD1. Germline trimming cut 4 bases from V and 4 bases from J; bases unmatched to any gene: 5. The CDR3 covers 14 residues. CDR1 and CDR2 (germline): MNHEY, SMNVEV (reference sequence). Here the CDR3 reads CASSSGTGFYGYTF. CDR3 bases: TGTGCCAGCAGTTCCGGGACAGGCTTCTATGGCTACACCTTC.

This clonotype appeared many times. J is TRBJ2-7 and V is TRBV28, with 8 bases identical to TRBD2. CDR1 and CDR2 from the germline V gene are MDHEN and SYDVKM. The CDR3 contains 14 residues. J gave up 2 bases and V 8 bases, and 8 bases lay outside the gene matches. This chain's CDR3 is CASATLAVTYEQYF. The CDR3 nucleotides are TGTGCCAGCGCAACACTAGCGGTTACCTACGAGCAGTACTTC.

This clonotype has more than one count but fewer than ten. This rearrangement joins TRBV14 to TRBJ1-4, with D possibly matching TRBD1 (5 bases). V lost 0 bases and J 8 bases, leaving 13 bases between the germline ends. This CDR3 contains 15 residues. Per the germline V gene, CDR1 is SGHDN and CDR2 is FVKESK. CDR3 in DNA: TGTGCCAGCAGCCAAGATCGGATCAGGGACGAAAAACTGTTTTTT. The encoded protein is CASSQDRIRDEKLFF.

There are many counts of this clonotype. CDR3: CASSPGQGVSYGYTF. CDR3 bases: TGTGCCAGCTCACCGGGACAGGGAGTGAGCTATGGCTACACCTTC. The chain is built from TRBV18 and TRBJ1-2; 9 positions agree with TRBD1. Germline V gives CDR1 KGHSH, CDR2 LQKENI. The CDR3 is made up of 15 amino acids. The V and J ends lost 3 bases and 4 bases, in that order; junction bases with no gene match: 6.

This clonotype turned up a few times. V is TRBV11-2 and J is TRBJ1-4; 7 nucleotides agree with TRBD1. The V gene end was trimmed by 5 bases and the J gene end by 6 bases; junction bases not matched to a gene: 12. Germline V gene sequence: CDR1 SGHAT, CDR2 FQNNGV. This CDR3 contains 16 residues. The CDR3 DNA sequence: TGTGCCAGCAGCCTCTGGACTGGACAGGATTATGAAAAACTGTTTTTT. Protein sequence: CASSLWTGQDYEKLFF.

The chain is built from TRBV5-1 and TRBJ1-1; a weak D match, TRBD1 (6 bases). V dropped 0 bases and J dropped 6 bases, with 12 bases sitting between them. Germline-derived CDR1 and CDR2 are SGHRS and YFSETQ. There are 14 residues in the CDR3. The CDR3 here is CASSLAIGGSEAFF. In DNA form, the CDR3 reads TGCGCCAGCAGCTTGGCCATAGGGGGATCTGAAGCTTTCTTT.

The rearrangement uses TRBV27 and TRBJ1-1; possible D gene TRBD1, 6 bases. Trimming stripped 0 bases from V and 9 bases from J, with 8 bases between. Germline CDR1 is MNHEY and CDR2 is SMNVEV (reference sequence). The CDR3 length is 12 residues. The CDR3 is CASSLSGQKAFF. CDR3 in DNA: TGTGCCAGCAGTTTATCGGGACAAAAAGCTTTCTTT.

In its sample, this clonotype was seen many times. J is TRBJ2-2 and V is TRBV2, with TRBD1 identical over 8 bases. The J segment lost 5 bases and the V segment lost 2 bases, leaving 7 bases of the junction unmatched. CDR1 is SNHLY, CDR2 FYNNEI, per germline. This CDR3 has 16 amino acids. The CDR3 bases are TGTGCCAGCAGTGAACAAGGACAGGGTGGGACCGGGGAGCTGTTTTTT. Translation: CASSEQGQGGTGELFF.

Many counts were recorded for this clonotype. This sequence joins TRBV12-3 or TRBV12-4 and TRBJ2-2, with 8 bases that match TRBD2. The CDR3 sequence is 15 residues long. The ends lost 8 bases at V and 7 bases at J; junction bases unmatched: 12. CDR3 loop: CASRGGEGRVGELFF. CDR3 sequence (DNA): TGTGCCAGCCGGGGGGGGGAGGGCCGCGTCGGGGAGCTGTTTTTT.

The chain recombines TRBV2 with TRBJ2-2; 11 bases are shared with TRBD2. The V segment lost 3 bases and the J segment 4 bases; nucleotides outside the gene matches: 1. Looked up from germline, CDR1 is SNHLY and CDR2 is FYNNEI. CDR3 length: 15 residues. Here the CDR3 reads CASSDGLAGTGELFF. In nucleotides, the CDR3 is TGTGCCAGCAGTGACGGACTAGCGGGCACCGGGGAGCTGTTTTTT.

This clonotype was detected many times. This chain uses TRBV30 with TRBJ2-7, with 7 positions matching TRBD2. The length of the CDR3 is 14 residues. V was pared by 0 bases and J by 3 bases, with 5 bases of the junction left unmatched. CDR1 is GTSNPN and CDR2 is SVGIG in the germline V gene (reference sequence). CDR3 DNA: TGTGCCTGGAGTGTTGGCGGGAGTGGCTACGAGCAGTACTTC. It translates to CAWSVGGSGYEQYF.

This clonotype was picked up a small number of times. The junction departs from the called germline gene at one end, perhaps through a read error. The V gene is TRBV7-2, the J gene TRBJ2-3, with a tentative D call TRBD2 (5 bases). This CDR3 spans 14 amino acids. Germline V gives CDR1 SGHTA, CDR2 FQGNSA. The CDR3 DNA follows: TGTGCCAGCAGCCCGGCGGGTTTCACAAATACGCAGTATTTT. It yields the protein CASSPAGFTNTQYF.

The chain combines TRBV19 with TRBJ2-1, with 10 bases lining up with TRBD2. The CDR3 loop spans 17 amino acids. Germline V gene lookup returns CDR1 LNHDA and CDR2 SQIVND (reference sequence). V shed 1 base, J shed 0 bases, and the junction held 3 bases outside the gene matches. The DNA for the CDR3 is TGTGCCAGTAGTATAGGCGGACTAGCGGCCTCCTACAATGAGCAGTTCTTC. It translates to CASSIGGLAASYNEQFF.

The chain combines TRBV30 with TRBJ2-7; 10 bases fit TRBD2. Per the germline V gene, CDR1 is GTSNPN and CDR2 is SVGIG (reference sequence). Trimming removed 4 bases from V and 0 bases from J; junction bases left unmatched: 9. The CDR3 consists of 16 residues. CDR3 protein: CAWKAGGPLSSYEQYF. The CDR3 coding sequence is TGTGCCTGGAAAGCGGGAGGGCCTTTGAGCTCCTACGAGCAGTACTTC.

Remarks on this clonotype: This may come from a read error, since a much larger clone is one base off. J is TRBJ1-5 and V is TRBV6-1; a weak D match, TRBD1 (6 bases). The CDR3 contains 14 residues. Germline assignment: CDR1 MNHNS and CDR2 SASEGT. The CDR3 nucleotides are TGTGCCAGCAGTGAAGCTGCAGGGGTTAGGCCCCAGCCTTTT. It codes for CASSEAAGVRPQPF.

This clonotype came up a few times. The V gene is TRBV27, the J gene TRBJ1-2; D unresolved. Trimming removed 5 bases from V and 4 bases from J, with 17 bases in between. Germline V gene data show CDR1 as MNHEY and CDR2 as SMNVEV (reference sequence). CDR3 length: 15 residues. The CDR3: CASSLTVRGVYGYTF. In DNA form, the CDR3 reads TGTGCCAGCAGTCTTACGGTCCGCGGGGTCTATGGCTACACCTTC.

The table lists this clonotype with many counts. The CDR3: CASSRSEAYWGKNIQYF. CDR3 sequence (DNA): TGTGCCAGCAGTAGGTCGGAAGCTTATTGGGGCAAAAACATTCAGTACTTC. The chain couples TRBV2 to TRBJ2-4; no reliable D call. V was trimmed by 5 bases and J by 3 bases, leaving 20 bases between them. CDR3 length: 17 residues. Germline-derived CDR1 and CDR2 are SNHLY and FYNNEI.

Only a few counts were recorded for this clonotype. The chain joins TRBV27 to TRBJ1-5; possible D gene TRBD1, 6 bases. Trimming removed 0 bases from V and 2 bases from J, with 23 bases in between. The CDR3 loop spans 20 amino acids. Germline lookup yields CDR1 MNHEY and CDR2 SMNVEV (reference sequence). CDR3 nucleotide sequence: TGTGCCAGCAGTTTATCGTGGGGGCGCAGGGGATCTGGACGCAATCAGCCCCAGCATTTT. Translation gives CASSLSWGRRGSGRNQPQHF.

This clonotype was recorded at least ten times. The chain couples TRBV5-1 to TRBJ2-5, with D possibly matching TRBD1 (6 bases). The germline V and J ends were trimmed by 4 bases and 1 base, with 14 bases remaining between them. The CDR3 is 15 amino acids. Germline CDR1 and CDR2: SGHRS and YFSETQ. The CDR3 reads CASSNLQGTQETQYF. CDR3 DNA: TGCGCCAGCAGCAACCTACAGGGTACCCAAGAGACCCAGTACTTC.

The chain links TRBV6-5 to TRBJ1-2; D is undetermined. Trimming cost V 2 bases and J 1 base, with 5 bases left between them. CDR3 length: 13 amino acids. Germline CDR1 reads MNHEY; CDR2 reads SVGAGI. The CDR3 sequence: CASSYHRNYGYTF. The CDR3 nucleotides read TGTGCCAGCAGTTACCACCGTAACTATGGCTACACCTTC.